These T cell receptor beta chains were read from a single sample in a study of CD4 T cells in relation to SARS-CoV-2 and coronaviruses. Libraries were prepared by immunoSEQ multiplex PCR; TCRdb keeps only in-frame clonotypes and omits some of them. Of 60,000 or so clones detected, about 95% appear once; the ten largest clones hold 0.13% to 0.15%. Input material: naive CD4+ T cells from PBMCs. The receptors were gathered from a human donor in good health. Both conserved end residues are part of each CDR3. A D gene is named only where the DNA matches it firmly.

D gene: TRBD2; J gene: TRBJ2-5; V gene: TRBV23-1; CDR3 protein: CASSQLGGVWETQYF
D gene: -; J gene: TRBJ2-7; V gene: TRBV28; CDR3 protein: CAVTSWFLAEEQYF
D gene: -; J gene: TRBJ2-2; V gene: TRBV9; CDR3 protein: CASSPWVLNTGELFF
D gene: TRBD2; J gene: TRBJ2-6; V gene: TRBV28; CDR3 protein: CASSGLAGASSGANVLTF
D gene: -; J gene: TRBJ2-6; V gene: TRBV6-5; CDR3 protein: CASSSGGFSGANVLTF
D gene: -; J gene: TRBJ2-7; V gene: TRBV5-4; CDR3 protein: CASSLIGPTYEQYF
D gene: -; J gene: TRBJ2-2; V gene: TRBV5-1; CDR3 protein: CASSLDRVTSGELFF
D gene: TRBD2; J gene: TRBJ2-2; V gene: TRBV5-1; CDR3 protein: CASSLFAGGSGELFF
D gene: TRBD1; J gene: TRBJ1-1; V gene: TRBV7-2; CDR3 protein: CASSVTGVRTEAFF
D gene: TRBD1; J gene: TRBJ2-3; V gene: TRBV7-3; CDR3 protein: CASSFDRGDTQYF
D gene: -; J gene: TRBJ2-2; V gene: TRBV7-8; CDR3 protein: CASSATLGLVRNGELFF
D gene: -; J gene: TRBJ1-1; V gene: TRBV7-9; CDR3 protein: CASTQVRDTEAFF
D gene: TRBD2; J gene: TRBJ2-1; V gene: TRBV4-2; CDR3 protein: CASSQEGRARASGRAGNEQFF
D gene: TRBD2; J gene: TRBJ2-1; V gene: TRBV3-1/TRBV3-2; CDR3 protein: CASSTPGLVGEQFF
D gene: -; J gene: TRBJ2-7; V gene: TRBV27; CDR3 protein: CASSGNRLSEQYF
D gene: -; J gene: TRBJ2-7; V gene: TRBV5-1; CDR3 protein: CASSPDRELTMGYEQYF
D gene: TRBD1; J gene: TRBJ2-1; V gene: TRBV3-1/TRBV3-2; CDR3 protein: CASSQAGQGVNEQFF
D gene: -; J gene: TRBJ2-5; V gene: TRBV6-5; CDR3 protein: CASTPSGFVRETQYF
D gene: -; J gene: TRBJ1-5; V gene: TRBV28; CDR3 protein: CGIGIQPQHF
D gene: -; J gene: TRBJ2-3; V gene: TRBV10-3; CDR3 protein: CAIRQDRNTQYF
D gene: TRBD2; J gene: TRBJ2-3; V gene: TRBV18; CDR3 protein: CASSRLAERDTQYF
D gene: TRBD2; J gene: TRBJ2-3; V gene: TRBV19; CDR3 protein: CASSIDLLGGADTQYF
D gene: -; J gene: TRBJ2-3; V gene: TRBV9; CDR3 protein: CASSVDSGRTDTQYF
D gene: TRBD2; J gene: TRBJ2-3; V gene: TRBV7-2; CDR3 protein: CASSLGLRGRPQRDTQYF
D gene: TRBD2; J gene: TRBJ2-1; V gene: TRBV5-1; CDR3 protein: CASSLVAGGHMSSYNEQFF
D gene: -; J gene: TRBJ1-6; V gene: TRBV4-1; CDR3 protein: CASSQDGRPGRVSPLHF
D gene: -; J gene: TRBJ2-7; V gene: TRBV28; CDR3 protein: CASSSRTYEQYF
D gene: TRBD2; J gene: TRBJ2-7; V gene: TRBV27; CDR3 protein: CASSLSLGTSGSRSYEQYF
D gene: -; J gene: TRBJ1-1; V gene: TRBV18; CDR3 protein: CASSPSQGSTEAFF
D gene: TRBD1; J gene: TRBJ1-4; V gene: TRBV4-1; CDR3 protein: CASSRDRLNEKLFF
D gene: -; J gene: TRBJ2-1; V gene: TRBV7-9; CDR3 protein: CASIPTSVSLLTYNEQFF
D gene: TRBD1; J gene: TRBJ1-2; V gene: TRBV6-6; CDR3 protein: CASREDRVYGYTF
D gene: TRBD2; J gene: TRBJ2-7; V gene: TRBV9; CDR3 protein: CASSVGGDVSYEQYF
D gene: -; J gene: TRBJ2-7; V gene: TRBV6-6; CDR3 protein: CASRRNSYEQYF
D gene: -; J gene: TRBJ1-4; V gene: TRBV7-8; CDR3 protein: CASSKGGAPSEKLFF
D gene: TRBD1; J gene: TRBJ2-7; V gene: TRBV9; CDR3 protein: CASSAPAIRTGGFYEQYF
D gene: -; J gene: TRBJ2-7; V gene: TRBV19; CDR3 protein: CASKGRDRSEQYF
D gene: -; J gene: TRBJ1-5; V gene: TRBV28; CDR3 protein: CASSFQRGPYQPQHF
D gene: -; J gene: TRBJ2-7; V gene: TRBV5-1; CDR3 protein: CASSLDRRYEQYF
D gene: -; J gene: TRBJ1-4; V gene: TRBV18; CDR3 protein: CASSLVGGAREKLFF
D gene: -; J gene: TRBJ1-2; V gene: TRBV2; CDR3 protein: CASIGPEVRSGGYTF
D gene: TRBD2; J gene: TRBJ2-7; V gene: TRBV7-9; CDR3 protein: CASSKGLAGPTEQYF
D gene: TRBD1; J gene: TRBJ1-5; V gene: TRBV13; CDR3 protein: CASSLGRGRGQPQHF
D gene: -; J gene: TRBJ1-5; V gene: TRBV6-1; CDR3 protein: CASSERSQPQHF
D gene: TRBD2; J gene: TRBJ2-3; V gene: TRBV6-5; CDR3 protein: CASTASGRTDTQYF
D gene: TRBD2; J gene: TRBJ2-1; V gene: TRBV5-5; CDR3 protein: CASSSGLAAYNEQFF
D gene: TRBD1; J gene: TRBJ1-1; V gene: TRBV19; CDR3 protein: CASSWRTGSVTEAFF
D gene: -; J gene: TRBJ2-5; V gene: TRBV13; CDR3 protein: CASSYGGTLQATQYF
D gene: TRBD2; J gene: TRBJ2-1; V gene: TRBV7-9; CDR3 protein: CASSSTQGSGRLNEQFF
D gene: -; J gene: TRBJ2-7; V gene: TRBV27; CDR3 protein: CASSSRGRNYEQYF